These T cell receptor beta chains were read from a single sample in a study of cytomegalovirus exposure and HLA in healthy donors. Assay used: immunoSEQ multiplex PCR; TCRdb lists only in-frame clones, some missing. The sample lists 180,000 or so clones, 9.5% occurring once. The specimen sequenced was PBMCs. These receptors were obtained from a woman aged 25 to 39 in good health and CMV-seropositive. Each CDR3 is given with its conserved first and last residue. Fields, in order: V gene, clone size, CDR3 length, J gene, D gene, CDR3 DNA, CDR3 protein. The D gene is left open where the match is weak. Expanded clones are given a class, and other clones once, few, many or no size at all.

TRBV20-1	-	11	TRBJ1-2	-	TGCAGTGCTAGCTCGGGGTATGGCTACACCTTC	CSASSGYGYTF
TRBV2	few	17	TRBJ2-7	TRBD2	TGTGCCACCAGAGGTCTGGATTCGGGACTATCGGTCCACGAGCAGTACTTC	CATRGLDSGLSVHEQYF
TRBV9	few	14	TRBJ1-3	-	TGTGCCAGCAGCCGACTCGACTCTGGAAACACCATATATTTT	CASSRLDSGNTIYF
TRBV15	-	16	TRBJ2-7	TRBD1	TGTGCCACCGGGACAGGCGAATTTAGGAGCTCCTACGAGCAGTACTTC	CATGTGEFRSSYEQYF
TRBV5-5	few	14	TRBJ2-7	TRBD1	TGTGCCAGCAGCACGGGACAGGGGGCCTACGAGCAGTACTTC	CASSTGQGAYEQYF
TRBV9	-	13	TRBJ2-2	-	TGTGCCAGCAGCGTAGGAGAGCCCGGGGAGCTGTTTTTT	CASSVGEPGELFF
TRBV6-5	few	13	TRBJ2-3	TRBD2	TGTGCCAGCAGCCCCACCCGGACTAGTATCGGGTATTTT	CASSPTRTSIGYF
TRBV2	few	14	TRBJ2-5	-	TGTGCCAGCAGTGGAGCCCGAGGGGGAAAGACCCAGTACTTC	CASSGARGGKTQYF
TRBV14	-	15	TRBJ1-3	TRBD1	TGTGCCAGCAGCCGATGGGACAGCCGCGGAGACACCATATATTTT	CASSRWDSRGDTIYF
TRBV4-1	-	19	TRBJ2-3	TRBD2	TGCGCCAGCAGCCATCCTCCCCGGGGACTAGCGGGAAGCACAGATACGCAGTATTTT	CASSHPPRGLAGSTDTQYF
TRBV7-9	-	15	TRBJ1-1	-	TGTGCCAGCAGCAGGCGGACAGAGAGGAACACTGAAGCTTTCTTT	CASSRRTERNTEAFF
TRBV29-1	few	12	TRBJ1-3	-	TGCAGCGTTGGCGTGTCCGGAAACACCATATATTTT	CSVGVSGNTIYF
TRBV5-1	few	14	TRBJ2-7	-	TGCGCCAGCAGTTCCCGAGGGCCTCCCTACGAGCAGTACTTC	CASSSRGPPYEQYF
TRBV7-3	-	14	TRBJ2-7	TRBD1	TGTGCCAGCAGCTCCGACAGGGGTCCCTACGAGCAGTACTTC	CASSSDRGPYEQYF
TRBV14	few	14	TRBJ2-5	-	TGTGCCAGCAGCCAAGCAGCAGGGGCAAAGACCCAGTACTTC	CASSQAAGAKTQYF
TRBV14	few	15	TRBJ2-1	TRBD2	TGTGCCAGCAGCCAAGAGACTAGCGGGAGCCCTGAGCAGTTCTTC	CASSQETSGSPEQFF
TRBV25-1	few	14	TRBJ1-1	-	TGTGCCAGCAGTCCCCGGGACACGAACCTTGAAGCTTTCTTT	CASSPRDTNLEAFF
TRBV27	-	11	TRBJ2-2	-	TGTGCCAGCAGCCGCACCGGGGAGCTGTTTTTT	CASSRTGELFF
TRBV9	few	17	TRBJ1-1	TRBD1	TGTGCCAGCAGCGCCGCTCACAGGGGGCGCGGGAACACTGAAGCTTTCTTT	CASSAAHRGRGNTEAFF
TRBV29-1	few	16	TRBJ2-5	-	TGCAGCGCCGGAGGCCCGAGGAGGGCCCACCAACAGACCCAGTACTTC	CSAGGPRRAHQQTQYF
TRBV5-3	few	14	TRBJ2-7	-	TGTGCCAGAAGCTTCGGAGGTCGAGGCTACGAGCAGTACTTC	CARSFGGRGYEQYF
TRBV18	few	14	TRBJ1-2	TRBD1	TGTGCCAGCTCACCCGGGACAGGGGTGTACGGCTACACCTTC	CASSPGTGVYGYTF
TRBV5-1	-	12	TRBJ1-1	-	TGCGCCAGCAGCGCAGAATCACCAGAAGCTTTCTTT	CASSAESPEAFF
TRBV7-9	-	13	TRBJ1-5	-	TGTGCCAGCAGCTTAACAGGGATGCAGCCCCAGCATTTT	CASSLTGMQPQHF
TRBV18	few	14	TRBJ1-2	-	TGTGCCAGCTCACCCAATCCGGACAGCACGGGCTACACCTTC	CASSPNPDSTGYTF
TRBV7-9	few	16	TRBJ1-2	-	TGTGCCAGCAGCTTAGGGGAGGGGGTAGGAAACTATGGCTACACCTTC	CASSLGEGVGNYGYTF
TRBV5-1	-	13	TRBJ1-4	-	TGCGCCAGCAGCCCAGGGTCTAATGAAAAACTGTTTTTT	CASSPGSNEKLFF
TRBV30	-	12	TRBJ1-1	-	TGTGCCATTACTCAGGGTAGCACTGAAGCTTTCTTT	CAITQGSTEAFF